This T cell receptor (beta chain) was captured in a study of T-cell memory formation after mild COVID-19. A single record per CDR3 protein comes from TCRdb applying MiXCR to the 5' RACE reads. The profile shows some 190,000 distinct CDR3 sequences, approximately 20% of them singletons. Sample: PBMCs or a T cell subset sorted from them (not recorded which). The sequence was obtained from an adult woman who had mild COVID-19 (a few samples of this study predate the infection). Cell type and time point are not known.

CDR3 sequence: CSARGGTYEQYF. The CDR3 DNA follows: TGCAGTGCTAGAGGAGGAACCTACGAGCAGTACTTC. The chain employs TRBV20-1 and TRBJ2-7; D gene uncertain. CDR1 is DFQATT, CDR2 SNEGSKA, per germline (reference sequence). This CDR3 has 12 residues. V shed 1 base and J shed 2 bases, with 6 bases lying between them.